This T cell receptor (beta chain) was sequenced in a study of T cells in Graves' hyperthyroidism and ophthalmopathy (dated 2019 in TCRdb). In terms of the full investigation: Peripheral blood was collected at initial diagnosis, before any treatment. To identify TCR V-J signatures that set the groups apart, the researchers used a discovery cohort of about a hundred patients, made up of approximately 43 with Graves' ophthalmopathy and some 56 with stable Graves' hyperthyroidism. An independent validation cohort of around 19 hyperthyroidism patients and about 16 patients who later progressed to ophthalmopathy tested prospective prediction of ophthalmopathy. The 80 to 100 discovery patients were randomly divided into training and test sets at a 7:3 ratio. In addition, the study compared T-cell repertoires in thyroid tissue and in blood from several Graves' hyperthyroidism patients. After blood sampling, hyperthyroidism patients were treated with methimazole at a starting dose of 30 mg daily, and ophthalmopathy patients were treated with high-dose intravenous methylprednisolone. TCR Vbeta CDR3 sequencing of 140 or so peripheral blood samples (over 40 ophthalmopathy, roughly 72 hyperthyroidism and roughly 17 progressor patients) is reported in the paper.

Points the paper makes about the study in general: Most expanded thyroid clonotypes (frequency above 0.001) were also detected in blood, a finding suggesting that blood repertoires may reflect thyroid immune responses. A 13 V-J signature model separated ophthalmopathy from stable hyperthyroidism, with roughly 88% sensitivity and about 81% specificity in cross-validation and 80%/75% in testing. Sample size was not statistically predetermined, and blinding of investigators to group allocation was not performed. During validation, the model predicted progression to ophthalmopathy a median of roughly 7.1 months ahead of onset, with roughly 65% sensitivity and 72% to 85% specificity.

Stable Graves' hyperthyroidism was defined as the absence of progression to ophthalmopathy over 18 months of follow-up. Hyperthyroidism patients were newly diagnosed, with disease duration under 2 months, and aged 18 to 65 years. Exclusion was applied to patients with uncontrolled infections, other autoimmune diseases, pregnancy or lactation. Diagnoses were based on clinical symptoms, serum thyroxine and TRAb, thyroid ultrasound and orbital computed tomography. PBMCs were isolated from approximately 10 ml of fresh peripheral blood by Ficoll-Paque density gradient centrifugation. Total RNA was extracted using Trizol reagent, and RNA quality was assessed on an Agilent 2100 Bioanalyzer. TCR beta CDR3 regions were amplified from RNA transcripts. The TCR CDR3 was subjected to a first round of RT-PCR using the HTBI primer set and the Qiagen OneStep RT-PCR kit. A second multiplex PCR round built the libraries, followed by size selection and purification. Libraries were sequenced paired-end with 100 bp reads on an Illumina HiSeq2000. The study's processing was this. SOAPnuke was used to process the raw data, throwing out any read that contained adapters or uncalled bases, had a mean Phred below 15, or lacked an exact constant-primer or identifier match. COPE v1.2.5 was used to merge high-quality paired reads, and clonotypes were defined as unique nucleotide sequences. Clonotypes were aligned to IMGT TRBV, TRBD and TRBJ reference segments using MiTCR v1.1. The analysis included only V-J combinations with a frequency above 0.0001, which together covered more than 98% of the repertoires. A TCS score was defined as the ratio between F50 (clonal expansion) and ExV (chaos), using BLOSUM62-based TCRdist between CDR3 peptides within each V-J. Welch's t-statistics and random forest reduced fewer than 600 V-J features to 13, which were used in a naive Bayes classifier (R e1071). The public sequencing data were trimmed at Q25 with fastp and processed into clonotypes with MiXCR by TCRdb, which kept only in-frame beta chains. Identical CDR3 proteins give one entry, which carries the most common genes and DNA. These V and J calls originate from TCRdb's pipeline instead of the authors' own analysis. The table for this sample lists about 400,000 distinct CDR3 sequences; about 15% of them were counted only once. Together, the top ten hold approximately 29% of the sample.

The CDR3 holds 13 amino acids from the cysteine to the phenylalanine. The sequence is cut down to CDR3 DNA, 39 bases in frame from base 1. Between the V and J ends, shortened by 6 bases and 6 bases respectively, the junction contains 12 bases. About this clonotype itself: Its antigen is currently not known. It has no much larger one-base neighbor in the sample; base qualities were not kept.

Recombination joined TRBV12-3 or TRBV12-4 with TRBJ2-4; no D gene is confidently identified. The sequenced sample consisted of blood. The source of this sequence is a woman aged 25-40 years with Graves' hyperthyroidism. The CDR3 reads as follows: CASSPRAGNIQYF. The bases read TGTGCCAGCAGCCCTAGGGCCGGAAACATTCAGTACTTC.